This TCR beta chain was recorded in a study of CD8+ T cells in alopecia areata. Study-wide background: Patients in the treated group were given tofacitinib by mouth, 5 to 10 mg twice a day. Study-level findings and limits: There were also resident alphabeta T cells of normal skin sequenced in scalp samples.

Turning to this clone: What it binds is unknown.

The CDR3 contains 13 residues. The V end was cut by 1 base, the J end by 5 bases, with 6 bases between. The germline V gene encodes CDR1 SGHDN and CDR2 FVKESK. Researchers gathered lesional scalp punch biopsies and peripheral blood from patients with alopecia areata. Extracted RNA was reverse transcribed, and the resulting cDNA served as sequencing template. Profiling relied on immunoSEQ multiplex PCR, and the TCRdb table lists in-frame clones only, not all of them. Counted here are roughly 170,000 clones, around 50% occurring once; the ten biggest clones make up roughly 14%. The chain joins TRBV14 to TRBJ2-1; D unclear. The clonotype comes from a human donor with alopecia areata. Sequenced material: CD4+ T cells sorted from blood, taken at week 0. CDR3 nucleotide sequence: TGTGCCAGCAGCCAAGGGGGAAACAATGAGCAGTTCTTC. It is translated as CASSQGGNNEQFF.